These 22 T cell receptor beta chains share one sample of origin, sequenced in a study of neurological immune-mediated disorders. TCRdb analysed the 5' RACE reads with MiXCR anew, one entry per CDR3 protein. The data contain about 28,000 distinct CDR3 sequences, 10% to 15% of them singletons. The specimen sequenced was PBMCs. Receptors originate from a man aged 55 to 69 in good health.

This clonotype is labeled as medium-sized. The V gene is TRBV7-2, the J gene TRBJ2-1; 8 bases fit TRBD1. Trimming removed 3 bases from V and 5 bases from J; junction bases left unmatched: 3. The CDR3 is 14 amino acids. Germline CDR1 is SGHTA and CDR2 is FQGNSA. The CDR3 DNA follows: TGTGCCAGCAGCTTCAGGACAGGGAACAATGAGCAGTTCTTC. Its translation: CASSFRTGNNEQFF.

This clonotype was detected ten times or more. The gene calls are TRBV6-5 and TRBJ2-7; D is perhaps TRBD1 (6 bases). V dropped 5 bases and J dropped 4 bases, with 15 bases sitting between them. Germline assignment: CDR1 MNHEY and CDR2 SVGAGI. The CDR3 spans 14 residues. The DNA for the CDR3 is TGTGCCAGCAGTGAAGACAGGCCCCCTTACGAGCAGTACTTC. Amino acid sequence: CASSEDRPPYEQYF.

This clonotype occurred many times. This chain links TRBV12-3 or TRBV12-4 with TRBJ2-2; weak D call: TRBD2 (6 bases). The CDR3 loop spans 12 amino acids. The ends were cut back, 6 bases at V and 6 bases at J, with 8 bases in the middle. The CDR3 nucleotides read TGTGCCAGCAGGGAGGGGCCCGGGGAGCTGTTTTTT. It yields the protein CASREGPGELFF.

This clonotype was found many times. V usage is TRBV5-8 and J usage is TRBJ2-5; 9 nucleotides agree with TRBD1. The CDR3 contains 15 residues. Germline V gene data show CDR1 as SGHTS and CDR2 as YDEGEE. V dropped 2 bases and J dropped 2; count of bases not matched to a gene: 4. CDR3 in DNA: TGTGCCAGCAGCTTCGGACAGGGGATTCAAGAGACCCAGTACTTC. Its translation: CASSFGQGIQETQYF.

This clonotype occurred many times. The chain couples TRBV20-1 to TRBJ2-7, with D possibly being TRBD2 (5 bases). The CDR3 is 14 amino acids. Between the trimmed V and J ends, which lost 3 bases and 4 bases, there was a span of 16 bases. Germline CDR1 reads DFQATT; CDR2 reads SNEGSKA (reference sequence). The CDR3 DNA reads TGCAGTGCTAGTCTTGCGGGTGGTGGATACGAGCAGTACTTC. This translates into CSASLAGGGYEQYF.

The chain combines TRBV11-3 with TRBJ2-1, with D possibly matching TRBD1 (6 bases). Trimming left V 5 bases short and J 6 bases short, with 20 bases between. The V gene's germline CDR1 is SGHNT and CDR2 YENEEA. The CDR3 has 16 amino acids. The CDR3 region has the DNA TGTGCCAGCAGCCCTCGCCTGACAGGTTTTGGCAATGAGCAGTTCTTC. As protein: CASSPRLTGFGNEQFF.

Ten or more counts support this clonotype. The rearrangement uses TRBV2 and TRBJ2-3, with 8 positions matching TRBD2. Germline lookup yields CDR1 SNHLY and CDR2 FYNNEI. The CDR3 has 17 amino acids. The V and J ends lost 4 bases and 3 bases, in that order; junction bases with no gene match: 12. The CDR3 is CASSAYPGGAGTDTQYF. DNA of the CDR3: TGTGCCAGCAGTGCCTACCCGGGGGGGGCCGGGACAGATACGCAGTATTTT.

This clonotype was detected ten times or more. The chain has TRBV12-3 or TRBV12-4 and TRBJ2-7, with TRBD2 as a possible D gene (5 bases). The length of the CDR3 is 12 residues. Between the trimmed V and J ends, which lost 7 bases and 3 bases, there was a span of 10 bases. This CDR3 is CASNDEGYEQYF. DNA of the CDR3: TGTGCCAGCAATGATGAGGGCTACGAGCAGTACTTC.

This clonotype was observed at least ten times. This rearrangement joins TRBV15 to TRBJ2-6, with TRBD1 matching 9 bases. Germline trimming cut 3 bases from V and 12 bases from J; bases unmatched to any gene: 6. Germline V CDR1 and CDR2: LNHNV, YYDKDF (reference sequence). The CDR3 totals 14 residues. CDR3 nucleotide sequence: TGTGCCACCAGCAGTTCGGACAGGGGTGGCGTCCTGACTTTC. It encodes CATSSSDRGGVLTF.

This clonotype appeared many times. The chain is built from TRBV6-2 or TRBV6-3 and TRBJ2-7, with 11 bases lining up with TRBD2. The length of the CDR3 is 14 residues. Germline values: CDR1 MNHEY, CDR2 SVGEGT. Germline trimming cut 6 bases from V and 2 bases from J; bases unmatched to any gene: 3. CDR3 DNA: TGTGCCAGCAGGGAACTAGCGGGAGCCTACGAGCAGTACTTC. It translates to CASRELAGAYEQYF.

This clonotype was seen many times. CDR3 in amino acids: CASSSPQGQTFLGRYTF. CDR3 coding DNA: TGTGCCAGCAGCTCGCCTCAGGGACAGACCTTTCTCGGGAGATACACCTTC. The chain couples TRBV7-9 to TRBJ1-2; 7 bases map to TRBD1. The CDR3 covers 17 residues. The trim removed 4 bases at V and 11 bases at J, leaving 22 bases unmatched. Germline CDR1 SEHNR, CDR2 FQNEAQ (reference sequence).

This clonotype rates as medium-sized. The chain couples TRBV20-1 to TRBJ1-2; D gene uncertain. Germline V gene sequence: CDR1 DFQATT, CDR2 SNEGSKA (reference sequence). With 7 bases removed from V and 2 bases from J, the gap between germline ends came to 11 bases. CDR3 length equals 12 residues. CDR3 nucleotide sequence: TGCAGTGTCTCCGACTGGAACTATGGCTACACCTTC. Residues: CSVSDWNYGYTF.

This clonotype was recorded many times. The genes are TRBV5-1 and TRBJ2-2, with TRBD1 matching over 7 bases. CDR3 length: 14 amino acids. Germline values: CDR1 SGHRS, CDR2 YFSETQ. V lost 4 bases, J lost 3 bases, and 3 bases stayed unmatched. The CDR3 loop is CASSTQGYTGELFF. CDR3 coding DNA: TGCGCCAGCAGCACACAGGGGTACACCGGGGAGCTGTTTTTT. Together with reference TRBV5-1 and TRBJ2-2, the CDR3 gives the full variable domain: KAGVTQTPRYLIKTRGQQVTLSCSPISGHRSVSWYQQTPGQGLQFLFEYFSETQRNKGNFPGRFSGRQFSNSRSEMNVSTLELGDSALYLCASSTQGYTGELFFGEGSRLTVL.

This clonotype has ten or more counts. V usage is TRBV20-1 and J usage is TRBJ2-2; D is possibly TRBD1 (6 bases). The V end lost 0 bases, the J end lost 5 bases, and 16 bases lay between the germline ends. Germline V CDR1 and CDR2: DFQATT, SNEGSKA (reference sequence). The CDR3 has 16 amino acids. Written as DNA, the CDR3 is TGCAGTGCTAGAGATAGCGAACAGGGCTGGACCGGGGAGCTGTTTTTT. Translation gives CSARDSEQGWTGELFF.

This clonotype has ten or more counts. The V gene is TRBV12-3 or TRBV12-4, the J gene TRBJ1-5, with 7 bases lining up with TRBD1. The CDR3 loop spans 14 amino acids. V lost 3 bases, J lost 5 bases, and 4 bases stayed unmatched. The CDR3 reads CASSFDRVDQPQHF. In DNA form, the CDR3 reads TGTGCCAGCAGTTTCGACAGGGTGGATCAGCCCCAGCATTTT.

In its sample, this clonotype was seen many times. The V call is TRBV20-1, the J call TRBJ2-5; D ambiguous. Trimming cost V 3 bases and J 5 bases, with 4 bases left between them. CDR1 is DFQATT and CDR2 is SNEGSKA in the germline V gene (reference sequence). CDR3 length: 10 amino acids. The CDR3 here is CSARAETQYF. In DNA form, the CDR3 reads TGCAGTGCTAGGGCGGAGACCCAGTACTTC.

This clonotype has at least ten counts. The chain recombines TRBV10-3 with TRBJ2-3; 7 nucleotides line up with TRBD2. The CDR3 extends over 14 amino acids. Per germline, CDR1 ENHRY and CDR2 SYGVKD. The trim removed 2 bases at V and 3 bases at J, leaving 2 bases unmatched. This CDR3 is CAISEGGGTDTQYF. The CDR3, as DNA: TGTGCCATCAGTGAGGGGGGGGGGACAGATACGCAGTATTTT.

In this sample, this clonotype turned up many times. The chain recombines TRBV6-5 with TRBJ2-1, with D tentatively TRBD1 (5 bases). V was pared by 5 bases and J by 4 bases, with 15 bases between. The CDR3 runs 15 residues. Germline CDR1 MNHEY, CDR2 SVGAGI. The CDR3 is CASSPPTGGYNEQFF. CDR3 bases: TGTGCCAGCAGTCCGCCAACAGGTGGATACAATGAGCAGTTCTTC.

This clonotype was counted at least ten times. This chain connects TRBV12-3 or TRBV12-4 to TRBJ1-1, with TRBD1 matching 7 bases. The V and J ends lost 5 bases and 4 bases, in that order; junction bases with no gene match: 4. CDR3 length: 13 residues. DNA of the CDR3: TGTGCCAGCAGTCGCCAGGGGGGCACTGAAGCTTTCTTT. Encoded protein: CASSRQGGTEAFF.

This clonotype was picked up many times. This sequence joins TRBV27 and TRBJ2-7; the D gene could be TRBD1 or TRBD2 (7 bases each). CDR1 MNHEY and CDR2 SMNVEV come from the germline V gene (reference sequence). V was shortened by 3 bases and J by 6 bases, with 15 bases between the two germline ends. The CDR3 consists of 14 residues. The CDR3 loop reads CASSFLSGGGEQYF. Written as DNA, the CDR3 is TGTGCCAGCAGTTTTTTGTCAGGGGGGGGCGAGCAGTACTTC.

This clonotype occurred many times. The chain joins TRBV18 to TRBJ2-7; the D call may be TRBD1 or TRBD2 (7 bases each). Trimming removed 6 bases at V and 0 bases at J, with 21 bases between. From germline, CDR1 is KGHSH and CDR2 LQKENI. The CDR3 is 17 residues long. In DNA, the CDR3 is TGTGCCAGCTCCCCATCCGGGGGGCGGGACAGCTCCTACGAGCAGTACTTC. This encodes CASSPSGGRDSSYEQYF. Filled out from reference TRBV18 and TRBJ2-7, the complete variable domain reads NAGVMQNPRHLVRRRGQEARLRCSPMKGHSHVYWYRQLPEEGLKFMVYLQKENIIDESGMPKERFSAEFPKEGPSILRIQQVVRGDSAAYFCASSPSGGRDSSYEQYFGPGTRLTVT.

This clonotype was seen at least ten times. Here the CDR3 DNA reads TGTGCCAGCAGTTACACAGGGGTCGAGCAGTACTTC. Translation: CASSYTGVEQYF. This rearrangement joins TRBV2 to TRBJ2-7; 7 bases line up with TRBD1. Per the germline V gene, CDR1 is SNHLY and CDR2 is FYNNEI. This CDR3 has 12 amino acids. V shed 5 bases and J 6 bases; nucleotides not matched to a gene: 4. Combining the CDR3 with reference TRBV2 and TRBJ2-7 gives the whole variable domain EPEVTQTPSHQVTQMGQEVILRCVPISNHLYFYWYRQILGQKVEFLVSFYNNEISEKSEIFDDQFSVERPDGSNFTLKIRSTKLEDSAMYFCASSYTGVEQYFGPGTRLTVT.